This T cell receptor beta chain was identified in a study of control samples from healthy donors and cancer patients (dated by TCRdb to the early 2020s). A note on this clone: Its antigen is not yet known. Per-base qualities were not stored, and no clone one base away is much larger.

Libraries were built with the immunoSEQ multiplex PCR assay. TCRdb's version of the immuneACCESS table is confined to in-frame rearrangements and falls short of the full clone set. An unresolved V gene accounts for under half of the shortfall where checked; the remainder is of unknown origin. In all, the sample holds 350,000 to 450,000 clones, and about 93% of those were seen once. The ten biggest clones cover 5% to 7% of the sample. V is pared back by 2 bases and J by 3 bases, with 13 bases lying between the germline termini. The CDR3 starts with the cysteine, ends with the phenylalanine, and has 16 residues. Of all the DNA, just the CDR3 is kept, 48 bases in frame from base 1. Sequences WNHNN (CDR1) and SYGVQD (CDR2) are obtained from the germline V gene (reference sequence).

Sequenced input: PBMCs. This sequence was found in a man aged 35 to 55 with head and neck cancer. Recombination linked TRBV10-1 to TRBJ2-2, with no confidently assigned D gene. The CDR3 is CASSEGVFTHTGELFF. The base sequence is TGCGCCAGCAGTGAGGGGGTCTTTACACACACCGGGGAGCTGTTTTTT.